This T cell receptor beta chain was recovered during a study of blood T cell repertoires in COVID-19. The V and J ends lost 3 bases and 8 bases, in that order; junction bases with no gene match: 10. The CDR3 has 16 amino acids. Germline assignment: CDR1 SGHRS and CDR2 YFSETQ. Per the original data handling: From reference gene primer amplification, estimates of nucleated cell counts were derived. Here immunoSEQ multiplex PCR was the method, and the copy in TCRdb shows in-frame clones only, minus some. V, J and clone size are taken as reported in that table, and D and trimming were inferred from the DNA itself. The table lists about 130,000 clones, over 80% of them singletons.

Sequencing was performed on PBMCs or T cells enriched from blood (not recorded which). The source is a man younger than 40 who had recovered from COVID-19. The chain uses TRBV5-1 and TRBJ1-6; 8 nucleotides match TRBD1. CDR3 coding DNA: TGCGCCAGCAGCTACGGACAGGGACAGTGGGATTCACCCCTCCACTTT. The encoded protein is CASSYGQGQWDSPLHF.